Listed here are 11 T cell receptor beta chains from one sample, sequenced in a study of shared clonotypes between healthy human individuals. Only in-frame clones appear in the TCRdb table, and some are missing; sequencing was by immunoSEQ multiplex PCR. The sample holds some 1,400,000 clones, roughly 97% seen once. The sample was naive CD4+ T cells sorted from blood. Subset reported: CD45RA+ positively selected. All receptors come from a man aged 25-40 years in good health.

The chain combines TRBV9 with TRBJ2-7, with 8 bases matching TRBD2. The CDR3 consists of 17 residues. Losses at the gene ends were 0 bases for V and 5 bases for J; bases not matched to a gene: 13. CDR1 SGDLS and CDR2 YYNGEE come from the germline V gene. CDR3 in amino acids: CASSVDPSGSIRDEQYF. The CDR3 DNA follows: TGTGCCAGCAGCGTAGATCCCAGCGGGAGCATTCGGGACGAGCAGTACTTC.

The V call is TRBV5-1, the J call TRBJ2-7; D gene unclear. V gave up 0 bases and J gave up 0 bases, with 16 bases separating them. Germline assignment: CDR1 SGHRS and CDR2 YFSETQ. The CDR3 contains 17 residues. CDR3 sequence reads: CASSLDRRTRSSYEQYF. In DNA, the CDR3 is TGCGCCAGCAGCTTGGACCGACGGACCAGGAGCTCCTACGAGCAGTACTTC.

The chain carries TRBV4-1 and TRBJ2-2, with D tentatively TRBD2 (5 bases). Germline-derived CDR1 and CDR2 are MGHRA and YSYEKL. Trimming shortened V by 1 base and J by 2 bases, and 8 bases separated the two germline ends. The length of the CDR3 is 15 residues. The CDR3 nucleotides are TGCGCCAGCAGCCAAGGGGCGGGCAACACCGGGGAGCTGTTTTTT. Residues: CASSQGAGNTGELFF.

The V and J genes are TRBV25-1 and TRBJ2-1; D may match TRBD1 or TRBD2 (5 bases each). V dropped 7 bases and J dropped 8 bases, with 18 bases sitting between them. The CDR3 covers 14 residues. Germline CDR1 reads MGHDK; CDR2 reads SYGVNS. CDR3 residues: CASTYLGGSDEQFF. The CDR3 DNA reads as TGTGCCAGCACTTACCTTGGGGGAAGCGATGAGCAGTTCTTC.

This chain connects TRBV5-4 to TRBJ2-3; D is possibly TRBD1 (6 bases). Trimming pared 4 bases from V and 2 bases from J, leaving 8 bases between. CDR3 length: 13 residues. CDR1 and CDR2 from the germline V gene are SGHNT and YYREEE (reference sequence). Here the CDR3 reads CASSRDNTDTQYF. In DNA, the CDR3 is TGTGCCAGCAGCCGGGACAACACAGATACGCAGTATTTT.

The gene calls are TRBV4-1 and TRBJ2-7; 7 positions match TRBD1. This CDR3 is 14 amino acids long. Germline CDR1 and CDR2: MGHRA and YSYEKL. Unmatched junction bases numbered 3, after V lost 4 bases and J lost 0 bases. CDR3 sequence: CASSPDRSSYEQYF. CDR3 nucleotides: TGCGCCAGCAGCCCGGACAGGAGCTCCTACGAGCAGTACTTC.

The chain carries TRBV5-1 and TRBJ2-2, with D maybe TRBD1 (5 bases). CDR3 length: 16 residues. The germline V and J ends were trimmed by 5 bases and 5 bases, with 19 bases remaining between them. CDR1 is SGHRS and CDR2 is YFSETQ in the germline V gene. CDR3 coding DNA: TGCGCCAGCAGGCGACCCCAAGGGGATGGGACCGGGGAGCTGTTTTTT. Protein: CASRRPQGDGTGELFF.

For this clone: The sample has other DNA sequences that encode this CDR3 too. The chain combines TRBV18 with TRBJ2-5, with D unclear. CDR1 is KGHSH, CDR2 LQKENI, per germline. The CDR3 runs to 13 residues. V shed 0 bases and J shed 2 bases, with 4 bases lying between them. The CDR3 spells CASSPPVQETQYF. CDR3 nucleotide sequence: TGTGCCAGCTCACCACCGGTTCAAGAGACCCAGTACTTC.

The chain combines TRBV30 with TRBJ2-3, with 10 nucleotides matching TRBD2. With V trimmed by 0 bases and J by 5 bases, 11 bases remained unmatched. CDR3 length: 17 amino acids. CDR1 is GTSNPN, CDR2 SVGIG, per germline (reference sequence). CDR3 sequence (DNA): TGTGCCTGGAGTGTACAAGTAGAGGGACTAGCGAGAGATACGCAGTATTTT. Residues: CAWSVQVEGLARDTQYF.

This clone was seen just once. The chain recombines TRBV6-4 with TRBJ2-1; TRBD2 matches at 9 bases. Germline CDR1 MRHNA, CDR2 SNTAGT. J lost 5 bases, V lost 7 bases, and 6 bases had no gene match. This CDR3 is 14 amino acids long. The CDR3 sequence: CASMATSGHNEQFF. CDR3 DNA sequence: TGTGCCAGCATGGCGACTAGCGGCCACAATGAGCAGTTCTTC.

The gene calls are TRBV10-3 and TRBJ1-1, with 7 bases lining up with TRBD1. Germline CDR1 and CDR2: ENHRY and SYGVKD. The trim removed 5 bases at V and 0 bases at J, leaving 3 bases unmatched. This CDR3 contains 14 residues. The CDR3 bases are TGTGCCATCAGTAGTACAGGGGTGAACACTGAAGCTTTCTTT. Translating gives CAISSTGVNTEAFF.